These 21 T cell receptor beta chains share one sample of origin, sequenced in a study of blood T cell repertoires in COVID-19. Profiling relied on immunoSEQ multiplex PCR, and the TCRdb table lists in-frame clones only, not all of them. The top ten clones hold approximately 1.2% of a sample with 350,000 to 400,000 clones, around nine tenths of them seen once. Sequencing input: PBMCs or T cells enriched from blood (not recorded which). The receptors come from a woman aged 18-30 years who had recovered from COVID-19.

This clone was found once. The chain links TRBV5-1 to TRBJ1-3, with a weak D call TRBD1 (6 bases). The germline V gene encodes CDR1 SGHRS and CDR2 YFSETQ. The CDR3 is 19 amino acids. V lost 4 bases and J 0 bases, leaving 23 bases between the germline ends. CDR3 amino acids: CASSLIRRQEESSGNTIYF. CDR3 in DNA: TGCGCCAGCAGCCTGATTCGTAGACAGGAGGAAAGCTCTGGAAACACCATATATTTT.

The chain employs TRBV24-1 and TRBJ1-3; TRBD1 matches 7 bases. V dropped 10 bases and J dropped 4; count of bases not matched to a gene: 6. Germline V CDR1 and CDR2: KGHDR, SFDVKD. The CDR3 loop spans 13 amino acids. The CDR3 is CATQQGPGNTIYF. CDR3 sequence (DNA): TGTGCCACGCAACAGGGGCCCGGAAACACCATATATTTT.

The chain employs TRBV9 and TRBJ1-2; D gene uncertain. CDR1 is SGDLS, CDR2 YYNGEE, per germline. V lost 3 bases and J 5 bases, leaving 14 bases between the germline ends. CDR3 length: 14 residues. The CDR3 loop is CASSDGSNLYGYTF. As DNA, the CDR3 is TGTGCCAGCAGCGACGGGTCAAACTTGTATGGCTACACCTTC. Drawing the rest from reference TRBV9 and TRBJ1-2, the complete variable domain is DSGVTQTPKHLITATGQRVTLRCSPRSGDLSVYWYQQSLDQGLQFLIQYYNGEERAKGNILERFSAQQFPDLHSELNLSSLELGDSALYFCASSDGSNLYGYTFGSGTRLTVV.

The rearrangement joins TRBV2 to TRBJ1-2; D perhaps matches TRBD1 (6 bases). The V end lost 9 bases, the J end lost 8 bases, and 10 bases lay between the germline ends. Per germline, CDR1 SNHLY and CDR2 FYNNEI. The CDR3 is 10 residues long. The CDR3 spells CARQGNGYTF. The CDR3, as DNA: TGTGCCAGACAGGGAAACGGCTACACCTTC.

The rearrangement uses TRBV7-2 and TRBJ2-3; TRBD2 matches 7 bases. V trimming: 5 bases; J trimming: 1 base; junction bases outside the gene matches: 9. The germline V gene has CDR1 SGHTA and CDR2 FQGNSA. The length of the CDR3 is 16 residues. The CDR3 protein is CASSPMGGVRTDTQYF. The CDR3 DNA reads TGTGCCAGCAGCCCCATGGGGGGGGTCCGCACAGATACGCAGTATTTT.

The chain links TRBV4-3 to TRBJ2-5; 12 bases line up with TRBD2. The CDR3 covers 20 residues. J lost 3 bases, V lost 0 bases, and 14 bases had no gene match. CDR1 is LGHNA and CDR2 is YSLEER in the germline V gene. The CDR3 bases are TGCGCCAGCAGCCAAGATCGCCTAGCGGGGGGGCCTGCGAGGGAAGAGACCCAGTACTTC. Translated: CASSQDRLAGGPAREETQYF.

Remarks on this clone: A read error may account for a junction end that differs from germline. The chain carries TRBV7-7 and TRBJ1-1; D gene unclear. CDR1 and CDR2 from the germline V gene are SSHAT and FNYEAQ (reference sequence). CDR3 length: 13 amino acids. The CDR3: CASSLGQNTEAFF. In DNA form, the CDR3 reads TGTGCTAGCAGCTTAGGGCAGAACACTGAAGCTTTCTTT.

In DNA, the CDR3 is TGTGCCAGCAGCTTAGGGGGCGGGGTTCCCAATGAGCAGTTCTTC. Translating it yields CASSLGGGVPNEQFF. The genes are TRBV11-3 and TRBJ2-1; weak D call: TRBD2 (6 bases). Trimming stripped 1 base from V and 6 bases from J, with 13 bases between. CDR3 length equals 15 residues. Per germline, CDR1 SGHNT and CDR2 YENEEA.

This clone appeared a single time. As DNA, the CDR3 is TGCAGTGCTAGTGGGTATCTTCATAGCTCCTACAATGAGCAGTTCTTC. Translation: CSASGYLHSSYNEQFF. The chain combines TRBV20-1 with TRBJ2-1; D is uncertain. V gave up 3 bases and J gave up 0 bases, with 15 bases separating them. The germline CDR1 and CDR2 sequences are DFQATT and SNEGSKA (reference sequence). This CDR3 is built from 16 residues.

For the CDR3, the DNA is TGTGCCAGCAGCCCCGGGACAGAGTTCTTAGACACTGAAGCTTTCTTT. Its translation: CASSPGTEFLDTEAFF. V gene TRBV7-8 combines with J gene TRBJ1-1, with TRBD1 matching 7 bases. Germline V gene sequence: CDR1 SGHVS, CDR2 FQNEAQ. The CDR3 has 16 amino acids. V lost 5 bases to trimming and J lost 3 bases; unmatched junction nucleotides: 12.

This sequence joins TRBV30 and TRBJ1-4, with 8 bases aligning to TRBD1. The CDR3 is made up of 11 amino acids. The V gene end was trimmed by 5 bases and the J gene end by 10 bases; junction bases not matched to a gene: 3. Germline values: CDR1 GTSNPN, CDR2 SVGIG (reference sequence). The CDR3 reads CAWETGGKLFF. The CDR3 nucleotides read TGTGCCTGGGAAACAGGGGGAAAACTGTTTTTT.

The count of this clone is one. This sequence joins TRBV27 and TRBJ1-3; 8 nucleotides line up with TRBD1. The CDR3 is made up of 15 amino acids. With V trimmed by 2 bases and J by 2 bases, 2 bases remained unmatched. Per the germline V gene, CDR1 is MNHEY and CDR2 is SMNVEV (reference sequence). DNA for the CDR3: TGTGCCAGCAGTTTACAGGGGGCAACTGGAAACACCATATATTTT. Amino acid sequence: CASSLQGATGNTIYF.

The V call is TRBV27, the J call TRBJ1-2; D remains ambiguous. The CDR3 loop spans 15 amino acids. The germline V gene has CDR1 MNHEY and CDR2 SMNVEV (reference sequence). Trimming shortened V by 0 bases and J by 8 bases, and 16 bases separated the two germline ends. CDR3 loop: CASSLSRRGPGGYTF. The CDR3 DNA reads as TGTGCCAGCAGTTTATCGAGACGCGGCCCGGGAGGCTACACCTTC.

A single count supports this clone. The V call is TRBV19, the J call TRBJ1-5, with a tentative D call TRBD1 (5 bases). This CDR3 comprises 13 residues. Germline V gives CDR1 LNHDA, CDR2 SQIVND (reference sequence). Trimming stripped 3 bases from V and 7 bases from J, with 10 bases between. CDR3 in amino acids: CASSMKGWQPQHF. CDR3 sequence (DNA): TGTGCCAGTAGTATGAAGGGGTGGCAGCCCCAGCATTTT.

The CDR3 loop is CASTRQGDLNGEAFF. The CDR3 DNA reads TGTGCCAGCACCCGACAGGGAGACCTGAACGGTGAAGCTTTCTTT. The chain employs TRBV6-5 and TRBJ1-1, with 7 positions matching TRBD1. This CDR3 is built from 15 residues. V shed 7 bases and J 7 bases; nucleotides not matched to a gene: 15. Per germline, CDR1 MNHEY and CDR2 SVGAGI.

The J gene is TRBJ1-3, the V gene TRBV19; tentatively, D is TRBD1 (5 bases). V dropped 2 bases and J dropped 2 bases, with 16 bases sitting between them. The V gene's germline CDR1 is LNHDA and CDR2 SQIVND (reference sequence). The length of the CDR3 is 17 residues. Here the CDR3 DNA reads TGTGCCAGTAGTATATCTAGGGGCCCCATCGCTGGAAACACCATATATTTT. Residues: CASSISRGPIAGNTIYF.

This chain joins TRBV6-1 and TRBJ1-5; D possibly corresponds to TRBD1 (6 bases). In germline, CDR1 is MNHNS, CDR2 SASEGT. CDR3 size: 14 residues. V was cut by 3 bases and J by 1 base, with 7 bases left in between. CDR3 bases: TGTGCCAGCAGTGATGGGGGCAGCAATCAGCCCCAGCATTTT. This codes for CASSDGGSNQPQHF.

The chain recombines TRBV10-1 with TRBJ1-1; D not certain. The germline CDR1 and CDR2 sequences are WNHNN and SYGVQD (reference sequence). Trimming removed 6 bases at V and 1 base at J, with 15 bases between. This CDR3 is 15 amino acids long. CDR3 coding DNA: TGCGCCAGCAGCGCAAACGGGGTTGCGAACACTGAAGCTTTCTTT. The encoded protein is CASSANGVANTEAFF.

The chain employs TRBV4-1 and TRBJ2-1; no clear D. The germline V gene encodes CDR1 MGHRA and CDR2 YSYEKL. CDR3 length equals 15 residues. The V gene lost 3 bases and the J gene lost 4 bases, with 13 bases spanning the gap. Here the CDR3 reads CASSHGSGFYNEQFF. The DNA of the CDR3 is TGCGCCAGCAGCCACGGGTCTGGTTTTTACAATGAGCAGTTCTTC.

CDR3 residues: CAWSWTGGNYGYTF. The CDR3 bases are TGTGCCTGGAGTTGGACAGGGGGGAACTATGGCTACACCTTC. The chain employs TRBV30 and TRBJ1-2, with 10 positions matching TRBD1. CDR3 length: 14 amino acids. J lost 2 bases, V lost 2 bases, and 2 bases had no gene match. Germline assignment: CDR1 GTSNPN and CDR2 SVGIG (reference sequence).

CDR3 DNA: TGTGCCAGCAGCCCTCAGAATCTAGCGGGGGCTGAGCAGTACTTC. Translated, it gives CASSPQNLAGAEQYF. The chain has TRBV4-2 and TRBJ2-7, with 10 bases that match TRBD2. CDR1 is LGHNA and CDR2 is YNFKEQ in the germline V gene. Unmatched junction bases numbered 10, after V lost 4 bases and J lost 7 bases. The CDR3 runs to 15 residues.